Listed below are T cell receptor beta chains from one sample, sequenced in a study of blood T cell repertoires in COVID-19. The table came from immunoSEQ multiplex PCR; TCRdb's copy has only in-frame clones and leaves some out. The sample comprises some 350,000 clones, 90% to 95% of which are singletons, and 3% to 4% rests with the top ten. The sequencing sample was made of peripheral blood. These TCRs come from a woman younger than 30 who had recovered from COVID-19. Each CDR3 is given with its conserved first and last residue. A D gene is named only where the DNA matches it firmly. Size values are once, few and many counts, or a class for expanded clones, and some rows have none.

clone_size d_call j_call v_call cdr3_nt cdr3_aa
- - TRBJ2-1 TRBV30 TGTGCCTGGAGTGTACTGTCCCCGTCGGAGCAGTTCTTC CAWSVLSPSEQFF
- - TRBJ2-3 TRBV19 TGTGCCACCACGTTAGGGCGGGACCACACAGATACGCAGTATTTT CATTLGRDHTDTQYF
few - TRBJ1-2 TRBV12-3/TRBV12-4 TGTGCCAGCAGTTTTCACATGAATGGCTACACCTTC CASSFHMNGYTF
- TRBD1 TRBJ1-2 TRBV5-6 TGTGCCAGCAGCCCCGACAGGGGTTGGGGATATGGCTACACCTTC CASSPDRGWGYGYTF
once TRBD1 TRBJ1-4 TRBV28 TGTGCCAGCAGTTTACGCGGGACAGGGGGAAAACTGTTTTTT CASSLRGTGGKLFF
once - TRBJ2-3 TRBV25-1 TGTGCCAGCAGTGAAACATGGCGGAGAGACGGCACAGATACGCAGTATTTT CASSETWRRDGTDTQYF
- - TRBJ1-1 TRBV5-1 TGCGCCAGCAGCCGGCGGGTGAACACTGAAGCTTTCTTT CASSRRVNTEAFF
- - TRBJ1-2 TRBV3-1/TRBV3-2 TGTGCCAGCAGCCCGGACAGAGACTATGGCTACACCTTC CASSPDRDYGYTF
- TRBD2 TRBJ2-3 TRBV27 TGTGCCAGCAGCCTACTACCGACTAGCGGGATATTGGCTACGCAGTATTTT CASSLLPTSGILATQYF
- TRBD2 TRBJ2-1 TRBV4-1 TGCGCCAGCAGCCGCCCAAGAATCTCAAGCGGGAAGCCGTCCTACAATGAGCAGTTCTTC CASSRPRISSGKPSYNEQFF
- - TRBJ1-1 TRBV12-5 TGTGCTAGTGGTTTTATGAACACTGAAGCTTTCTTT CASGFMNTEAFF
- - TRBJ1-2 TRBV4-3 TGCGCCAGCAGCCAAGGTGGTGGGCGAGACTATGGCTACACCTTC CASSQGGGRDYGYTF
- TRBD1 TRBJ2-6 TRBV6-2/TRBV6-3 TGTGCCAGCAGTGGGACAGGGGTAGGGGCCAACGTCCTGACTTTC CASSGTGVGANVLTF
once TRBD1 TRBJ1-1 TRBV5-1 TGCGCCAGCAGCGGAGGGACAGGGATCACTGAAGCTTTCTTT CASSGGTGITEAFF
- TRBD1 TRBJ1-2 TRBV10-3 TGTGCCATCAGTCGACAGGGAAACTATGGCTACACCTTC CAISRQGNYGYTF
once TRBD2 TRBJ2-1 TRBV18 TGTGCCAGCTCACTAACCGAAGCGGGAACTTCCTACAATGAGCAGTTCTTC CASSLTEAGTSYNEQFF
- - TRBJ2-5 TRBV30 TGTGCCTGGAGTAGGTCCAGGGTGCAAGAGACCCAGTACTTC CAWSRSRVQETQYF
- TRBD2 TRBJ2-1 TRBV23-1 TGCGCCAGCAGTCAATCTCGACTAGCGGGAGGCCTCTGGGATAATGAGCAGTTCTTC CASSQSRLAGGLWDNEQFF
- TRBD1 TRBJ2-3 TRBV28 TGTGCCAGCAGTAACCCGGGACAGGAAGTACCAGATACGCAGTATTTT CASSNPGQEVPDTQYF
- TRBD2 TRBJ2-4 TRBV23-1 TGCGCCAGCAGTCAATCGATCCCCAGCGAGACTAGCGGGAAATCCAAAAACATTCAGTACTTC CASSQSIPSETSGKSKNIQYF
- - TRBJ1-2 TRBV19 TGTGCCAGTAGCAGGACTCTAGGTATAAGTCCCTATGGCTACACCTTC CASSRTLGISPYGYTF
once TRBD2 TRBJ2-1 TRBV9 TGTGCCAGCAGCGTACGGACTAGCGGGATGGTCCAGTTCTTC CASSVRTSGMVQFF
once TRBD2 TRBJ2-1 TRBV3-1/TRBV3-2 TGTGCCAGCAGCCAGGAGACTAGCGGGAGGAGCAATGAGCAGTTCTTC CASSQETSGRSNEQFF
- - TRBJ2-3 TRBV7-8 TGTGCCAGCAGCACCTCGGGTCAGGGGCTAGCGGCCACAGATACGCAGTATTTT CASSTSGQGLAATDTQYF
- TRBD1 TRBJ1-2 TRBV19 TGTGCCAGTAGTATAGGGGACAGGGTTTTTGGCTACACCTTC CASSIGDRVFGYTF
- TRBD1 TRBJ2-3 TRBV3-1/TRBV3-2 TGTGCCAGCAGCCAAGATAGAGGGGGCCACACAGATACGCAGTATTTT CASSQDRGGHTDTQYF
- TRBD1 TRBJ2-5 TRBV5-8 TGTGCCAGCAGCAGGACGACAGGGGGGTACCAAGAGACCCAGTACTTC CASSRTTGGYQETQYF
- - TRBJ2-1 TRBV7-2 TGTGCCAGCAGCAGGGGCGGGGTAAACAATGAGCAGTTCTTC CASSRGGVNNEQFF
- - TRBJ1-1 TRBV27 TGTGCCAGCAGACCTCCGGGAGGGAACACTGAAGCTTTCTTT CASRPPGGNTEAFF
- TRBD2 TRBJ2-2 TRBV11-3 TGTGCCAGCAGCCCAAGGACTAGGAACACCGGGGAGCTGTTTTTT CASSPRTRNTGELFF
- TRBD2 TRBJ2-1 TRBV7-9 TGTGCCAGCAGCCCACCTAGCGGGAGGGCGGTGGATGAGCAGTTCTTC CASSPPSGRAVDEQFF
- - TRBJ2-5 TRBV27 TGTGCCAGCAGTTGGGCCAGTCAAGAGACCCAGTACTTC CASSWASQETQYF
- - TRBJ1-1 TRBV5-1 TGCGCCAGCAGCTTGCCCTTCGGGAGTAAGGAGATGAACACTGAAGCTTTCTTT CASSLPFGSKEMNTEAFF
- - TRBJ1-5 TRBV6-2/TRBV6-3 TGTGCCAGCAGCCCTTTGGCGCAGGTGATCAATCAGCCCCAGCATTTT CASSPLAQVINQPQHF
once - TRBJ1-2 TRBV6-6 TGTGCCAGCAGAATAACCTTAGGGGATCAATCCTATGGCTACACCTTC CASRITLGDQSYGYTF
- - TRBJ2-1 TRBV9 TGTGCCAGCAGCGTAGCTTTAGGAAGCGTTCATGAGCAGTTCTTC CASSVALGSVHEQFF
- - TRBJ2-5 TRBV9 TGTGCCAGCAGCTCGGGAGGGGGCAGGCAAGAGACCCAGTACTTC CASSSGGGRQETQYF
- - TRBJ1-3 TRBV5-6 TGTGCCAGCAGTTTTCTAGTGACAGGCAGAAACACCATATATTTT CASSFLVTGRNTIYF
- TRBD2 TRBJ2-3 TRBV30 TGTGCCTGGAGTCCCCTAGCGGGCTCCGCAGATACGCAGTATTTT CAWSPLAGSADTQYF
- - TRBJ1-4 TRBV6-5 TGTGCCAGCAAACAGGGTGTTACTAATGAAAAACTGTTTTTT CASKQGVTNEKLFF
- - TRBJ2-1 TRBV7-2 TGTGCCAGCAGCTTAGGCGGATCCTACAATGAGCAGTTCTTC CASSLGGSYNEQFF
- - TRBJ2-1 TRBV28 TGTGCCAGCAGTTTATCGGGAGCCAATACCTACAATGAGCAGTTCTTC CASSLSGANTYNEQFF
- - TRBJ1-2 TRBV14 TGTGCCAGCAGCCAAGTTTCCATTAGCTTGGGCTATGGCTACACCTTC CASSQVSISLGYGYTF
- TRBD1 TRBJ1-2 TRBV11-2 TGTGCCAGCAGCTCCTCCCCCGGGACAGCCTTATATGGCTACACCTTC CASSSSPGTALYGYTF
- - TRBJ2-2 TRBV10-1 TGCGCCAGCCGAGGGAAAAACACCGGGGAGCTGTTTTTT CASRGKNTGELFF
once TRBD1 TRBJ2-1 TRBV6-4 TGTGCCAGCAGTCGAACAGGGGGCAATGAGCAGTTCTTC CASSRTGGNEQFF
- - TRBJ2-5 TRBV24-1 TGTGCCACCAGTGTTAGCCCTACGCGGGGACAAGAGACCCAGTACTTC CATSVSPTRGQETQYF